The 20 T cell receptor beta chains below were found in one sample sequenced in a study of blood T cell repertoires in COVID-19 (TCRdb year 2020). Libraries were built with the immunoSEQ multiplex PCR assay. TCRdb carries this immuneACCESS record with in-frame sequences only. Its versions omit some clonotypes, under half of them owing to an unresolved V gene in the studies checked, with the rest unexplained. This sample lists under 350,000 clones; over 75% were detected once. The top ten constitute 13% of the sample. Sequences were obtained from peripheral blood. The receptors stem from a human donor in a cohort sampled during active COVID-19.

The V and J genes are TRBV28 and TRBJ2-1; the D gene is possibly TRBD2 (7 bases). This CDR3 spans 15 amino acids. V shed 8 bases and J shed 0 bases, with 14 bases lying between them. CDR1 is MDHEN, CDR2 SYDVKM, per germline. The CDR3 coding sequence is TGTGCCAGCGGGCGGGGGCCTAGCTCCTACAATGAGCAGTTCTTC. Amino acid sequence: CASGRGPSSYNEQFF. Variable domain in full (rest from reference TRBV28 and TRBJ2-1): DVKVTQSSRYLVKRTGEKVFLECVQDMDHENMFWYRQDPGLGLRLIYFSYDVKMKEKGDIPEGYSVSREKKERFSLILESASTNQTSMYLCASGRGPSSYNEQFFGPGTRLTVL.

The CDR3 DNA reads as TGTGCCAGTACCCCATTTGCGGGAGGACTCCACAATGAGCAGTTCTTC. It specifies CASTPFAGGLHNEQFF. The V and J genes are TRBV19 and TRBJ2-1; TRBD2 aligns across 8 bases. V gave up 7 bases and J gave up 5 bases; unmatched junction bases: 13. Germline CDR1 is LNHDA and CDR2 is SQIVND (reference sequence). The CDR3 is made up of 16 amino acids.

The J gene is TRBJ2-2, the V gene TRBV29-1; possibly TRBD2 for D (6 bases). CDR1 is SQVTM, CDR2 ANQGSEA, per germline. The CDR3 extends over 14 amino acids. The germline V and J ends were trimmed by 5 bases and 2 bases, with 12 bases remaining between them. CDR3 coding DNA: TGCAGCGTTCACGGGAGTAGTAACACCGGGGAGCTGTTTTTT. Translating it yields CSVHGSSNTGELFF.

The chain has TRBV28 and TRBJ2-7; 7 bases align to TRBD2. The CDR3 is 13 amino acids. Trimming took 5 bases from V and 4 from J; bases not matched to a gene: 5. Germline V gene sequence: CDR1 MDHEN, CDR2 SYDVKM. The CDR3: CASSRPGGYEQYF. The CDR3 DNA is TGTGCCAGCAGTCGCCCGGGGGGTTACGAGCAGTACTTC. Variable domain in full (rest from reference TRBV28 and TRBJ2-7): DVKVTQSSRYLVKRTGEKVFLECVQDMDHENMFWYRQDPGLGLRLIYFSYDVKMKEKGDIPEGYSVSREKKERFSLILESASTNQTSMYLCASSRPGGYEQYFGPGTRLTVT.

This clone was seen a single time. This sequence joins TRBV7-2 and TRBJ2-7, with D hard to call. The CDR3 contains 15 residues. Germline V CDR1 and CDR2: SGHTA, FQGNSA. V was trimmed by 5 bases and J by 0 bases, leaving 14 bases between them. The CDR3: CASSPSPVASYEQYF. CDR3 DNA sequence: TGTGCCAGCAGCCCTTCCCCGGTAGCCTCCTACGAGCAGTACTTC.

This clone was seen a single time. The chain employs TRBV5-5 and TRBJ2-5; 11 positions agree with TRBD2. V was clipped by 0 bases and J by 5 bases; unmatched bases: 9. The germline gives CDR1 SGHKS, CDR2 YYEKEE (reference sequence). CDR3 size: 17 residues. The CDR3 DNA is TGTGCCAGCAGCTTGGGGGAACTAGCGGGAGCGGGGGAGACCCAGTACTTC. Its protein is CASSLGELAGAGETQYF. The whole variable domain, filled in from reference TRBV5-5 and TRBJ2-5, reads DAGVTQSPTHLIKTRGQQVTLRCSPISGHKSVSWYQQVLGQGPQFIFQYYEKEERGRGNFPDRFSARQFPNYSSELNVNALLLGDSALYLCASSLGELAGAGETQYFGPGTRLLVL.

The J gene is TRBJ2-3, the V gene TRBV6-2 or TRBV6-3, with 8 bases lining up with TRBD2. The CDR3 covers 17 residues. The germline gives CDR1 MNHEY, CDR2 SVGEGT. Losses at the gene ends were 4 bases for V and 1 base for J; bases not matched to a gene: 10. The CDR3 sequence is CASSLTSGLAGTDTQYF. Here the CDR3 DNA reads TGTGCCAGCAGTTTAACCTCCGGACTAGCCGGCACAGATACGCAGTATTTT.

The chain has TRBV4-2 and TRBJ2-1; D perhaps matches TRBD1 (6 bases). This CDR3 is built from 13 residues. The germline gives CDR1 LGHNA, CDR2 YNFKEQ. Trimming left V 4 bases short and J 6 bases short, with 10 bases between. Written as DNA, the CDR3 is TGTGCCAGCAGCCCCGGACAGCTCAATGAGCAGTTCTTC. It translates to CASSPGQLNEQFF.

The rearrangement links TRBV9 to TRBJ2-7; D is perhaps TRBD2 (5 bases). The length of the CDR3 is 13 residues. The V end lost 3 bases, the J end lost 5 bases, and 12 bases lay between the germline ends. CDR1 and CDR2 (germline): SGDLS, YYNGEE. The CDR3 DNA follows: TGTGCCAGCAGCGCACATGGGCGGGACGAGCAGTACTTC. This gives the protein CASSAHGRDEQYF.

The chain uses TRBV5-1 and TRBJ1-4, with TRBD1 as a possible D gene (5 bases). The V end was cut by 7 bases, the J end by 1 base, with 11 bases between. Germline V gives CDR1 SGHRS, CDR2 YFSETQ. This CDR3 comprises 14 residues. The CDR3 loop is CASRPGVTNEKLFF. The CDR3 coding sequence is TGCGCCAGCCGGCCGGGGGTAACTAATGAAAAACTGTTTTTT.

The CDR3 spells CASSFQTNTGELFF. The CDR3 DNA reads as TGTGCCAGCAGCTTCCAGACGAACACCGGGGAGCTGTTTTTT. The rearrangement uses TRBV11-3 and TRBJ2-2; D gene unclear. The CDR3 extends over 14 amino acids. Trimming took 3 bases from V and 0 from J, leaving 5 bases between them. Germline V gives CDR1 SGHNT, CDR2 YENEEA.

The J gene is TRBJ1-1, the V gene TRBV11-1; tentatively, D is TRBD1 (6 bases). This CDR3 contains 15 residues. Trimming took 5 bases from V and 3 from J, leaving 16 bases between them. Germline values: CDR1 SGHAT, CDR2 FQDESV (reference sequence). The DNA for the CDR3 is TGTGCCAGCAGCCGGGGGGGCAGCATGGACACTGAAGCTTTCTTT. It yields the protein CASSRGGSMDTEAFF. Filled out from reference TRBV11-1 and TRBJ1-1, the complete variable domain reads EAEVAQSPRYKITEKSQAVAFWCDPISGHATLYWYRQILGQGPELLVQFQDESVVDDSQLPKDRFSAERLKGVDSTLKIQPAELGDSAMYLCASSRGGSMDTEAFFGQGTRLTVV.

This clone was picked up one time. CDR3 in amino acids: CASSTSQRDGYTF. The CDR3, as DNA: TGTGCCAGTAGTACTTCCCAGCGGGATGGCTACACCTTC. The chain recombines TRBV19 with TRBJ1-2; D is ambiguous. Deletions cut 4 bases from V and 6 bases from J, with 12 bases between. This CDR3 is built from 13 residues. Germline V gives CDR1 LNHDA, CDR2 SQIVND (reference sequence).

The CDR3: CSEETVGFGNSPLHF. DNA of the CDR3: TGCAGCGAGGAGACAGTTGGTTTTGGGAATTCACCCCTCCACTTT. V usage is TRBV29-1 and J usage is TRBJ1-6; a possible D gene is TRBD1 (5 bases). The CDR3 is 15 amino acids. Trimming took 7 bases from V and 7 from J, leaving 20 bases between them. Looked up from germline, CDR1 is SQVTM and CDR2 is ANQGSEA.

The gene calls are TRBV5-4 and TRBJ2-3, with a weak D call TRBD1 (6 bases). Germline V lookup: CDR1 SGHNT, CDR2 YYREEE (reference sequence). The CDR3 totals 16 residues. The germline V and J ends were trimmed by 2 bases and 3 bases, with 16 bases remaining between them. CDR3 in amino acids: CASSLGIGTSTDTQYF. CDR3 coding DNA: TGTGCCAGCAGCTTAGGCATCGGGACATCAACAGATACGCAGTATTTT.

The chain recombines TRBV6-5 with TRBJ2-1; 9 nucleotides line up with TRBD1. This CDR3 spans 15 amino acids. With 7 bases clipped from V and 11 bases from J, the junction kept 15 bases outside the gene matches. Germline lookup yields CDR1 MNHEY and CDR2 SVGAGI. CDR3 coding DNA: TGTGCCAGCACCGAGGGGGACAGGGTGGGAGGCCAGCAGTTCTTC. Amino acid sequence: CASTEGDRVGGQQFF.

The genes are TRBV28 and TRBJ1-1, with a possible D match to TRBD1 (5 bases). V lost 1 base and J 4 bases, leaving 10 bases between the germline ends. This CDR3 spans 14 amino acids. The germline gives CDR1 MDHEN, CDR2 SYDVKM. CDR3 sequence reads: CASSLSPRATEAFF. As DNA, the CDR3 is TGTGCCAGCAGTTTATCACCCAGGGCCACTGAAGCTTTCTTT.

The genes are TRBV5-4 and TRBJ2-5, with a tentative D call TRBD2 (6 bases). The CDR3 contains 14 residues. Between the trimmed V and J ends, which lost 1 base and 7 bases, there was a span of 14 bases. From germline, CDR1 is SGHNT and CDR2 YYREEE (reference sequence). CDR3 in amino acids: CASSLSGEAGTQYF. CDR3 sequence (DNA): TGTGCCAGCAGCTTGAGCGGAGAAGCGGGGACCCAGTACTTC.

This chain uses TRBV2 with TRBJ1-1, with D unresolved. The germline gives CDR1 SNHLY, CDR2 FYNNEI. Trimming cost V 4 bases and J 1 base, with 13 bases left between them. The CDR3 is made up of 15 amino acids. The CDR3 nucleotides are TGTGCCAGCAGTGTCACCCCCACATCGAACACTGAAGCTTTCTTT. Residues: CASSVTPTSNTEAFF.

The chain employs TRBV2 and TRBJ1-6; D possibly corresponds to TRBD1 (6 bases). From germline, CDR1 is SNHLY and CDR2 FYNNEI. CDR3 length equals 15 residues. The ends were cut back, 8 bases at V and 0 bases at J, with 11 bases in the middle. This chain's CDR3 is CASSVGGSYNSPLHF. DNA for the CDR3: TGTGCCAGCTCCGTAGGGGGCTCCTATAATTCACCCCTCCACTTT.